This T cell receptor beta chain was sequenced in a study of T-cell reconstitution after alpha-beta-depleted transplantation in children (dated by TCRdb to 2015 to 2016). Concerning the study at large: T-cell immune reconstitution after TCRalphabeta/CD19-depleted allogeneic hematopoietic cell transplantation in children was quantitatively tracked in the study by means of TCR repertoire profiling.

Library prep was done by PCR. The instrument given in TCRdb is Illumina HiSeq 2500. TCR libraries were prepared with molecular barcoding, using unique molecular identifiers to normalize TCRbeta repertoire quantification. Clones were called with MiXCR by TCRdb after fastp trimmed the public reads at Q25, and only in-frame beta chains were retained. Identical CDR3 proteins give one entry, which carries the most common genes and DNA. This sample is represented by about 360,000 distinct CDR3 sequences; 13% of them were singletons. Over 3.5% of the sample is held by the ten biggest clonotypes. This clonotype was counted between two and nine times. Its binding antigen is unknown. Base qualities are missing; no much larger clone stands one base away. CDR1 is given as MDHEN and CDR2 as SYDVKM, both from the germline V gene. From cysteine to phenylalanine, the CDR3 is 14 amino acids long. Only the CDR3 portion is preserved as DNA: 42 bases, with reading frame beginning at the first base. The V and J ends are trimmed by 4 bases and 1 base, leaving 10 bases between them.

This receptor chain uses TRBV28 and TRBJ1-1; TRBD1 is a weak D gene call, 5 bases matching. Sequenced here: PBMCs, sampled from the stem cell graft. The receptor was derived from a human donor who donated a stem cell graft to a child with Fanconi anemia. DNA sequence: TGTGCCAGCAGTTCCTTGGACAAGAACACTGAAGCTTTCTTT. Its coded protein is CASSSLDKNTEAFF.